Detailed here is one TCR beta chain. Trimming took 10 bases from V and 8 from J, leaving 17 bases between them. Per germline, CDR1 KGHSH and CDR2 LQKENI. The length of the CDR3 is 12 residues. The entry originates in a study of technical replicates of blood from several donors. Using immunoSEQ multiplex PCR, the repertoire was profiled, and TCRdb retains in-frame clones only, with some absent. This table has 13,000 to 15,000 clones, 70% to 80% appearing once. The sample comprised PBMCs. This sequence was found in a human donor in good health. J is TRBJ1-2 and V is TRBV18, with TRBD1 as a possible D gene (5 bases). The CDR3 reads CAILGDAEGYTF. The CDR3 nucleotides read TGTGCCATCCTAGGGGATGCGGAAGGCTACACCTTC.